This T cell receptor beta chain is drawn from a study of response to subunit inactivated influenza vaccine. TCRdb analysed the RT-PCR reads with MiXCR anew, one entry per CDR3 protein. The table includes 500,000 to 550,000 distinct CDR3 sequences, around 7.9% detected once. The specimen comprised PBMCs from blood, sampled roughly 24 months after vaccination. The clonotype was recovered from a man aged 50 to 75 who received an inactivated influenza vaccine.

The chain's CDR3 is CSASSGGAETQYF. The CDR3 DNA reads as TGCAGTGCTAGTTCCGGGGGGGCAGAGACCCAGTACTTC. The chain couples TRBV20-1 to TRBJ2-5; 8 bases line up with TRBD2. CDR1 DFQATT and CDR2 SNEGSKA come from the germline V gene (reference sequence). The CDR3 sequence is 13 residues long. With 3 bases clipped from V and 4 bases from J, the junction kept 4 bases outside the gene matches.